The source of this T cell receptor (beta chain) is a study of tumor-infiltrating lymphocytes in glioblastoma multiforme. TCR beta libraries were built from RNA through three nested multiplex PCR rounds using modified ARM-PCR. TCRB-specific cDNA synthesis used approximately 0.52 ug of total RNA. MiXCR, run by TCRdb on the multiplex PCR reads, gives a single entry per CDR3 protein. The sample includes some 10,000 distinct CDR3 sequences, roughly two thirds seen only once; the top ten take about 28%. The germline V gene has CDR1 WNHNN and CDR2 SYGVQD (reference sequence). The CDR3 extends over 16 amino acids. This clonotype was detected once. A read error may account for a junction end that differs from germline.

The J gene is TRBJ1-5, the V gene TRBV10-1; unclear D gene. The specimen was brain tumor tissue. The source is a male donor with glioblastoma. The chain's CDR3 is CAISESGSDPAEPQHF. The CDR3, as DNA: TGCGCCATCAGTGAGTCGGGATCAGACCCGGCGGAGCCCCAGCATTTT.